Listed below are T cell receptor beta chains from one sample, sequenced in a study of blood T cell repertoires in COVID-19. Produced via immunoSEQ multiplex PCR; TCRdb's table is partial and in-frame only. The sample shows about 200,000 clones, 90% of them seen only once. Sequencing used peripheral blood. These receptors were collected from a man over 45 with acute or convalescent COVID-19. The CDR3 runs from the conserved cysteine through the conserved F or W.

V gene: TRBV6-6; CDR3 protein: CASTSLGKGSQPQHF
V gene: TRBV18; CDR3 protein: CASSPRGPGANVLTF
V gene: TRBV19; CDR3 protein: CASRPQGAGNQPQHF
V gene: TRBV7-2; CDR3 protein: CASSLGGGINEQFF
V gene: TRBV10-3; CDR3 protein: CAISETSGSRTEQFF
V gene: TRBV27; CDR3 protein: CASSLFTGGNTGELFF
V gene: TRBV6-5; CDR3 protein: CASSTGYNLYNEQFF
V gene: TRBV7-2; CDR3 protein: CASSSRGTYSYNEQFF
V gene: TRBV21-1; CDR3 protein: CASSRVGLGGNTIYF
V gene: TRBV27; CDR3 protein: CASSFYLGQPGLAGKSSYNEQFF
V gene: TRBV18; CDR3 protein: CASSPPSQGYTGELFF
V gene: TRBV4-2; CDR3 protein: CASSLGTGNNEQFF
V gene: TRBV6-1; CDR3 protein: CASSEISGGITEAFF
V gene: TRBV3-1/TRBV3-2; CDR3 protein: CASSQATSSYTDTQYF
V gene: TRBV19; CDR3 protein: CASSLRNQPQHF
V gene: TRBV9; CDR3 protein: CASSVGRQGATEAFF
V gene: TRBV29-1; CDR3 protein: CSVKTGINQPQHF
V gene: TRBV7-8; CDR3 protein: CASSPPGQANEKLFF
V gene: TRBV6-4; CDR3 protein: CASSVAGYNEQFF
V gene: TRBV6-2/TRBV6-3; CDR3 protein: CASSYSLGTGQGNYGYTF
V gene: TRBV7-3; CDR3 protein: CASSLMPASQEQFF
V gene: TRBV12-3/TRBV12-4; CDR3 protein: CASTKRRGNEQFF
V gene: TRBV19; CDR3 protein: CASTPQGGSGNTIYF
V gene: TRBV19; CDR3 protein: CASSTTEYNQPQHF
V gene: TRBV2; CDR3 protein: CASSGAGSGNEQFF
V gene: TRBV27; CDR3 protein: CASSHRRLARGYEQYF
V gene: TRBV7-6; CDR3 protein: CASSWDSGRANEQYF
V gene: TRBV6-5; CDR3 protein: CASSGEGYEQYF
V gene: TRBV27; CDR3 protein: CASSSGVGRKLAKNIQYF
V gene: TRBV30; CDR3 protein: CAWSTRELLNPEKLFF
V gene: TRBV5-5; CDR3 protein: CASSPGTGSYGYTF
V gene: TRBV7-9; CDR3 protein: CASSLGAGGQNEQFF
V gene: TRBV12-3/TRBV12-4; CDR3 protein: CASSRGTGELFF
V gene: TRBV5-1; CDR3 protein: CASSWQGLGQYTGELFF
V gene: TRBV6-5; CDR3 protein: CASSRQVNTEAFF
V gene: TRBV1; CDR3 protein: CTSSQGTGDAETQYF
V gene: TRBV28; CDR3 protein: CASSWGGYGIMNTEAFF
V gene: TRBV2; CDR3 protein: CASIQSSGNTEAFF
V gene: TRBV7-2; CDR3 protein: CASSLVGAATEAFF
V gene: TRBV27; CDR3 protein: CASSTDRQGAGEQYF
V gene: TRBV28; CDR3 protein: CASSLGGALLNGQETQYF
V gene: TRBV27; CDR3 protein: CASSLSFGLANEQFF
V gene: TRBV7-2; CDR3 protein: CASSPDRGRLETQYF
V gene: TRBV30; CDR3 protein: CAWSVLPDRNGYTF
V gene: TRBV27; CDR3 protein: CASSYTGTSGYNEQFF
V gene: TRBV28; CDR3 protein: CASSFAVGAAQYF
V gene: TRBV29-1; CDR3 protein: CSVVLDYNEQFF
V gene: TRBV5-4; CDR3 protein: CASSRISGREDTQYF
V gene: TRBV5-6; CDR3 protein: CASSNHPDIQYF
V gene: TRBV5-1; CDR3 protein: CASSTGLAMDTQYF
V gene: TRBV30; CDR3 protein: CAWSGTAGQPQHF
V gene: TRBV3-1/TRBV3-2; CDR3 protein: CASSHPGTDTQYF
V gene: TRBV27; CDR3 protein: CASSLGTDNSPLHF
V gene: TRBV30; CDR3 protein: CAWSLTPGGSGNTIYF
V gene: TRBV5-1; CDR3 protein: CASSFSTGLMNEQFF